This entry describes one T cell receptor beta chain. These data originate in a study of lymphopenia after photon versus proton radiotherapy. The method was immunoSEQ multiplex PCR; TCRdb's version includes in-frame clones alone and lacks a portion of them. The repertoire holds about 45,000 clones, with over 75% as singletons. This CDR3 region has 14 residues. Germline CDR1 and CDR2: LNHDA and SQIVND (reference sequence). The V gene lost 5 bases and the J gene lost 4 bases, with 12 bases spanning the gap. The starting material was peripheral blood, obtained from a patient treated with photon-based radiotherapy. The rearrangement joins TRBV19 to TRBJ1-5, with D perhaps matching TRBD1 (6 bases). This TCR was sampled from a man aged 40-49 years with gastric cancer. The chain's CDR3 is CASSPRTGNQPQHF. CDR3 sequence (DNA): TGTGCCAGTAGTCCGCGAACAGGGAATCAGCCCCAGCATTTT.